One and the same sample provided the 2 T cell receptor beta chains below, sequenced in a study of shared clonotypes between healthy human individuals. Measured with immunoSEQ multiplex PCR; TCRdb has only the in-frame clones, and not every one. The table includes 450,000 to 650,000 clones, around 76% detected once. Sequencing was done on a sample of PBMCs. Every receptor here comes from a woman in her 40s in good health. Some clones in this sample may be carry-over from other donors' samples.

The chain links TRBV7-2 to TRBJ2-3, with D perhaps TRBD1 or TRBD2 (5 bases each). Germline V gives CDR1 SGHTA, CDR2 FQGNSA. V lost 1 base to trimming and J lost 2 bases, with 10 bases between them. The CDR3 runs to 15 residues. The CDR3 DNA sequence: TGTGCCAGCAGCTTAGTAACGGGGACCACAGATACGCAGTATTTT. This gives the protein CASSLVTGTTDTQYF.

V usage is TRBV5-4 and J usage is TRBJ2-2; 8 bases map to TRBD1. The germline CDR1 and CDR2 sequences are SGHNT and YYREEE (reference sequence). This CDR3 region has 15 residues. V was pared by 6 bases and J by 5 bases, with 9 bases of the junction left unmatched. CDR3 bases: TGTGCCAGCACCAAAACAGGACAGGGTACCGGGGAGCTGTTTTTT. Residues: CASTKTGQGTGELFF. Combining the CDR3 with reference TRBV5-4 and TRBJ2-2 gives the whole variable domain ETGVTQSPTHLIKTRGQQVTLRCSSQSGHNTVSWYQQALGQGPQFIFQYYREEENGRGNFPPRFSGLQFPNYSSELNVNALELDDSALYLCASTKTGQGTGELFFGEGSRLTVL.